This T cell receptor beta chain appears in the sequencing data of a study of CD8 T cells in Susac syndrome. Per germline, CDR1 SGHRS and CDR2 YFSETQ. There are 15 residues in the CDR3. Trimming pared 2 bases from V and 3 bases from J, leaving 14 bases between. RNA was extracted with the RNeasy kit, and a quantity of about 0.45 to 1 ug was reverse transcribed using random hexamers. TCRdb re-called the immunoSEQ multiplex PCR reads with MiXCR, one entry per CDR3 protein. Of 95,000 to 150,000 distinct CDR3 sequences listed, about 95% were seen once; the top ten hold 0.095% to 0.1%. Input material: CD4+ T cells from PBMCs. The genes are TRBV5-1 and TRBJ1-2, with D possibly being TRBD1 (5 bases). The TCR sequence derives from a human donor in good health. The CDR3 reads CASSLDNQGHYGYTF. CDR3 coding DNA: TGCGCCAGCAGCTTAGACAATCAGGGACACTATGGCTACACCTTC.